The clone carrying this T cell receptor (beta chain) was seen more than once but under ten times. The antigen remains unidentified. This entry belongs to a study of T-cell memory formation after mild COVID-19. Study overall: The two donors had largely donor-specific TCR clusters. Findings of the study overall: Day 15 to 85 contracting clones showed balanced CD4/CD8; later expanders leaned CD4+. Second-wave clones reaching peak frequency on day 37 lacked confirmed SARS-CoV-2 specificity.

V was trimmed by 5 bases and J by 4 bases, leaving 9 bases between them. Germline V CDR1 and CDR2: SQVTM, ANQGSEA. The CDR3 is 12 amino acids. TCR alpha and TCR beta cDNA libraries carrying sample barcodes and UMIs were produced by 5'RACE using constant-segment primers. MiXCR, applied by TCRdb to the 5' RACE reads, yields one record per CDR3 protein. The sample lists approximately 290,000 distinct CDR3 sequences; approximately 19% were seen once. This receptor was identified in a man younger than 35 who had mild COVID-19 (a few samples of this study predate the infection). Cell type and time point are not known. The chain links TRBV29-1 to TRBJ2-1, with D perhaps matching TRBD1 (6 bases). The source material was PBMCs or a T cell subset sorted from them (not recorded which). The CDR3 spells CSVRTVYNEQFF. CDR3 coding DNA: TGCAGCGTTCGGACAGTTTACAATGAGCAGTTCTTC.